Following are 15 T cell receptor beta chains from one sample sequenced in a study of CD8+ T cells in alopecia areata. Isolated RNA was reverse transcribed into cDNA used as the sequencing template. Here immunoSEQ multiplex PCR was the method, and the copy in TCRdb shows in-frame clones only, minus some. The sample contains 110,000 to 150,000 clones, roughly 58% of which appear only once. The sequencing sample was made of CD8+ T cells sorted from blood. The source of these receptors is a human donor in good health.

This clone has a single count. The rearrangement joins TRBV9 to TRBJ2-1, with D maybe TRBD2 (5 bases). CDR1 is SGDLS and CDR2 is YYNGEE in the germline V gene. The V end was cut by 0 bases, the J end by 0 bases, with 19 bases between. This CDR3 has 19 amino acids. CDR3 residues: CASSVVGREPGSSYNEQFF. The CDR3 bases are TGTGCCAGCAGCGTAGTAGGAAGAGAACCGGGGAGCTCCTACAATGAGCAGTTCTTC.

The chain combines TRBV4-1 with TRBJ2-3, with D maybe TRBD2 (6 bases). This CDR3 has 16 residues. V was pared by 4 bases and J by 2 bases, with 16 bases between. The germline V gene has CDR1 MGHRA and CDR2 YSYEKL. The CDR3 region has the DNA TGCGCCAGCAGCCTATCCGGGACTCCCTCCACAGATACGCAGTATTTT. Translation: CASSLSGTPSTDTQYF.

The genes are TRBV27 and TRBJ2-7, with TRBD2 identical over 10 bases. The germline CDR1 and CDR2 sequences are MNHEY and SMNVEV (reference sequence). V was pared by 9 bases and J by 5 bases, with 7 bases of the junction left unmatched. The CDR3 has 13 amino acids. The CDR3 DNA is TGTGCCAGTCGACCGGGACTAGCGAACGAGCAGTACTTC. Protein sequence: CASRPGLANEQYF.

With regard to this clone: Other DNA sequences of this sample code for an identical CDR3. V and J are TRBV5-1 and TRBJ2-1, with a tentative D call TRBD2 (5 bases). With 3 bases removed from V and 10 bases from J, the gap between germline ends came to 8 bases. The CDR3 runs to 11 residues. Germline assignment: CDR1 SGHRS and CDR2 YFSETQ. The chain's CDR3 is CASSSGNEQFF. For the CDR3, the DNA is TGCGCCAGCAGCTCGGGGAACGAGCAGTTCTTC. Full variable domain (outside the CDR3, taken from reference TRBV5-1 and TRBJ2-1): KAGVTQTPRYLIKTRGQQVTLSCSPISGHRSVSWYQQTPGQGLQFLFEYFSETQRNKGNFPGRFSGRQFSNSRSEMNVSTLELGDSALYLCASSSGNEQFFGPGTRLTVL.

The chain is built from TRBV29-1 and TRBJ2-7, with 9 bases aligning to TRBD1. Trimming at V came to 6 bases and at J to 5 bases, leaving 17 bases not matched to a gene. This CDR3 region has 16 residues. Germline V CDR1 and CDR2: SQVTM, ANQGSEA. CDR3 nucleotides: TGCAGCGTCGTTTTCTCTCGGGACAGGGCCCGTGACGAGCAGTACTTC. This encodes CSVVFSRDRARDEQYF.

The rearrangement uses TRBV5-1 and TRBJ2-1; TRBD2 matches 8 bases. The V segment lost 5 bases and the J segment 7 bases; nucleotides outside the gene matches: 29. Per the germline V gene, CDR1 is SGHRS and CDR2 is YFSETQ. The CDR3 contains 21 residues. In nucleotides, the CDR3 is TGCGCCAGCAGTCAATTGTGGCTGTCGGGAGGGCCCGTTAGTCTCGGGAATGAGCAGTTCTTC. This codes for CASSQLWLSGGPVSLGNEQFF. Variable domain in full (rest from reference TRBV5-1 and TRBJ2-1): KAGVTQTPRYLIKTRGQQVTLSCSPISGHRSVSWYQQTPGQGLQFLFEYFSETQRNKGNFPGRFSGRQFSNSRSEMNVSTLELGDSALYLCASSQLWLSGGPVSLGNEQFFGPGTRLTVL.

The gene calls are TRBV4-1 and TRBJ2-1, with a possible D match to TRBD2 (6 bases). CDR1 and CDR2 from the germline V gene are MGHRA and YSYEKL. This CDR3 contains 14 residues. The V gene lost 5 bases and the J gene lost 7 bases, with 15 bases spanning the gap. Here the CDR3 reads CASSDRLGVNEQFF. The CDR3 nucleotides are TGCGCCAGCAGCGACCGACTAGGCGTGAATGAGCAGTTCTTC.

This clone was observed a few times. The chain employs TRBV9 and TRBJ1-2; D unresolved. The germline V gene has CDR1 SGDLS and CDR2 YYNGEE. Trimming took 7 bases from V and 4 from J, leaving 11 bases between them. CDR3 size: 12 residues. The CDR3 here is CASGNWFYGYTF. The CDR3 DNA reads as TGTGCCAGCGGAAACTGGTTCTATGGCTACACCTTC.

This chain connects TRBV29-1 to TRBJ2-7, with 7 bases fitting TRBD2. Trimming at V came to 2 bases and at J to 6 bases, leaving 4 bases not matched to a gene. There are 12 residues in the CDR3. CDR1 SQVTM and CDR2 ANQGSEA come from the germline V gene. The chain's CDR3 is CSVEKREGEQYF. DNA of the CDR3: TGCAGCGTTGAAAAGCGGGAAGGCGAGCAGTACTTC.

The V gene is TRBV9, the J gene TRBJ2-7; possibly TRBD2 for D (6 bases). Germline V gene sequence: CDR1 SGDLS, CDR2 YYNGEE. The CDR3 has 15 residues. Trimming cost V 4 bases and J 0 bases, with 14 bases left between them. DNA for the CDR3: TGTGCCAGCAGCCGACGCGGGGAGAGCTCCTACGAGCAGTACTTC. It translates to CASSRRGESSYEQYF.

This clone occurred a few times. The rearrangement uses TRBV28 and TRBJ2-7; 11 bases fit TRBD1. The trim removed 8 bases at V and 6 bases at J, leaving 9 bases unmatched. Germline V gene data show CDR1 as MDHEN and CDR2 as SYDVKM. The CDR3 runs to 14 residues. The CDR3 DNA reads TGTGCCAGCCATTTGGTAGGGACAGGGGGCGAGCAGTACTTC. This sequence encodes CASHLVGTGGEQYF. Variable domain in full (rest from reference TRBV28 and TRBJ2-7): DVKVTQSSRYLVKRTGEKVFLECVQDMDHENMFWYRQDPGLGLRLIYFSYDVKMKEKGDIPEGYSVSREKKERFSLILESASTNQTSMYLCASHLVGTGGEQYFGPGTRLTVT.

This chain uses TRBV5-4 with TRBJ2-7, with TRBD1 identical over 10 bases. Germline lookup yields CDR1 SGHNT and CDR2 YYREEE (reference sequence). The CDR3 totals 15 residues. The V segment lost 5 bases and the J segment 4 bases; nucleotides outside the gene matches: 9. In DNA form, the CDR3 reads TGTGCCAGCAGTTCACCGGGACAGGGGTATTACGAGCAGTACTTC. Amino acid sequence: CASSSPGQGYYEQYF.

The rearrangement links TRBV7-2 to TRBJ2-1, with 9 bases lining up with TRBD2. V lost 3 bases to trimming and J lost 0 bases; unmatched junction nucleotides: 12. This CDR3 has 19 residues. Germline V lookup: CDR1 SGHTA, CDR2 FQGNSA. The CDR3 region is CASSLGLATLRSSYNEQFF. CDR3 nucleotides: TGTGCCAGCAGCTTGGGACTAGCAACCCTGAGGAGCTCCTACAATGAGCAGTTCTTC.

The rearrangement uses TRBV13 and TRBJ2-6; no clear D gene. Germline V gene lookup returns CDR1 PRHDT and CDR2 FYEKMQ (reference sequence). Trimming shortened V by 5 bases and J by 3 bases, and 11 bases separated the two germline ends. CDR3 size: 15 residues. The CDR3 region has the DNA TGTGCCAGCAGCCCCTCCTGGGGTGGGGCCAACGTCCTGACTTTC. It specifies CASSPSWGGANVLTF.

This clone was counted between two and nine times. The V and J genes are TRBV7-2 and TRBJ2-5, with D perhaps matching TRBD2 (5 bases). Germline-derived CDR1 and CDR2 are SGHTA and FQGNSA. V lost 5 bases, J lost 5 bases, and 24 bases lay in between. The CDR3 is 17 amino acids. The CDR3 sequence: CASSPPTGGSLRETQYF. The CDR3 region has the DNA TGTGCCAGCAGCCCCCCGACTGGCGGGTCACTAAGGGAGACCCAGTACTTC.